The 20 T cell receptor beta chains listed next were all sequenced from one sample in a study of blood T cell repertoires in COVID-19. Profiling relied on immunoSEQ multiplex PCR, and the TCRdb table lists in-frame clones only, not all of them. In the table there are more than 300,000 clones, 70% to 90% of which are singletons. The sequencing sample was made of peripheral blood. The receptors come from a man between 18 and 35 years old who had recovered from COVID-19.

V usage is TRBV6-2 or TRBV6-3 and J usage is TRBJ2-1, with 7 bases identical to TRBD2. Germline trimming cut 4 bases from V and 0 bases from J; bases unmatched to any gene: 18. Germline V lookup: CDR1 MNHEY, CDR2 SVGEGT. The CDR3 sequence is 20 residues long. The CDR3 sequence: CASSSLRGTTTRSSYNEQFF. DNA of the CDR3: TGTGCCAGCAGTTCCCTTCGGGGGACTACAACTAGGAGCTCCTACAATGAGCAGTTCTTC.

This chain links TRBV5-1 with TRBJ1-2, with a weak D call TRBD1 (5 bases). The V gene lost 5 bases and the J gene lost 6 bases, with 14 bases spanning the gap. In germline, CDR1 is SGHRS, CDR2 YFSETQ. The CDR3 loop spans 13 amino acids. As DNA, the CDR3 is TGCGCCAGCAGTTCTCAGGGTTACGATGGCTACACCTTC. Translating gives CASSSQGYDGYTF. Using reference TRBV5-1 and TRBJ1-2 for the parts outside the CDR3, the full variable domain is KAGVTQTPRYLIKTRGQQVTLSCSPISGHRSVSWYQQTPGQGLQFLFEYFSETQRNKGNFPGRFSGRQFSNSRSEMNVSTLELGDSALYLCASSSQGYDGYTFGSGTRLTVV.

V gene TRBV6-1 combines with J gene TRBJ1-1; D might be TRBD1 (5 bases). CDR1 and CDR2 from the germline V gene are MNHNS and SASEGT. The V gene lost 3 bases and the J gene lost 5 bases, with 10 bases spanning the gap. The CDR3 is made up of 13 amino acids. CDR3 residues: CASSEAGRTEAFF. For the CDR3, the DNA is TGTGCCAGCAGTGAGGCAGGGAGGACTGAAGCTTTCTTT.

The chain uses TRBV18 and TRBJ2-7; D call uncertain. CDR3 size: 13 residues. The germline CDR1 and CDR2 sequences are KGHSH and LQKENI. V shed 5 bases and J shed 0 bases, with 8 bases lying between them. The CDR3 DNA follows: TGTGCCAGCTCAGCAGCTAGCTCCTACGAGCAGTACTTC. It yields the protein CASSAASSYEQYF.

The CDR3, as DNA: TGTGCCACCAGCAGAGTGGGCCCCGACAATGAGCAGTTCTTC. Translation: CATSRVGPDNEQFF. This chain uses TRBV15 with TRBJ2-1, with unresolved D. The CDR3 covers 14 residues. Trimming left V 1 base short and J 5 bases short, with 9 bases between. Germline lookup yields CDR1 LNHNV and CDR2 YYDKDF (reference sequence). Variable domain in full (rest from reference TRBV15 and TRBJ2-1): DAMVIQNPRYQVTQFGKPVTLSCSQTLNHNVMYWYQQKSSQAPKLLFHYYDKDFNNEADTPDNFQSRRPNTSFCFLDIRSPGLGDTAMYLCATSRVGPDNEQFFGPGTRLTVL.

The chain joins TRBV27 to TRBJ1-2, with 7 bases fitting TRBD1. V lost 5 bases and J lost 1; bases outside the gene matches: 7. From germline, CDR1 is MNHEY and CDR2 SMNVEV (reference sequence). This CDR3 contains 15 residues. The chain's CDR3 is CASSHRGGSNYGYTF. CDR3 nucleotide sequence: TGTGCCAGCAGTCACAGGGGAGGAAGTAACTATGGCTACACCTTC.

In its sample, this clone was seen once. The chain carries TRBV5-1 and TRBJ2-1; TRBD2 matches 9 bases. The trim removed 0 bases at V and 7 bases at J, leaving 8 bases unmatched. Germline CDR1 is SGHRS and CDR2 is YFSETQ. CDR3 length: 16 residues. The CDR3 loop reads CASSLVLSGRSNEQFF. The DNA of the CDR3 is TGCGCCAGCAGCTTGGTGCTCAGCGGGAGGAGTAATGAGCAGTTCTTC.

The chain uses TRBV3-1 (or the pseudogene TRBV3-2) and TRBJ2-1; TRBD1 aligns across 9 bases. V shed 4 bases and J 7 bases; nucleotides not matched to a gene: 11. The germline gives CDR1 LGHDT, CDR2 YNNKEL (reference sequence). The CDR3 is made up of 16 amino acids. The CDR3 region has the DNA TGTGCCAGCAGCCCAAGCTACAGGGGGCGAGGTAATGAGCAGTTCTTC. It translates to CASSPSYRGRGNEQFF.

V usage is TRBV29-1 and J usage is TRBJ2-7; 10 positions match TRBD2. J lost 4 bases, V lost 7 bases, and 7 bases had no gene match. This CDR3 spans 13 amino acids. Germline assignment: CDR1 SQVTM and CDR2 ANQGSEA. In DNA form, the CDR3 reads TGCAGCGCCCGTCTAGCGGGAGCTTACGAGCAGTACTTC. This gives the protein CSARLAGAYEQYF.

This sequence joins TRBV6-5 and TRBJ2-6; D not resolved. Germline V gene data show CDR1 as MNHEY and CDR2 as SVGAGI. The CDR3 runs to 15 residues. The V gene lost 5 bases and the J gene lost 0 bases, with 8 bases spanning the gap. CDR3 amino acids: CASSTGLSGANVLTF. CDR3 nucleotide sequence: TGTGCCAGCAGTACTGGTCTCTCTGGGGCCAACGTCCTGACTTTC.

The chain recombines TRBV27 with TRBJ2-1, with D uncertain. The CDR3 extends over 13 amino acids. The ends were cut back, 0 bases at V and 5 bases at J, with 5 bases in the middle. Germline loops: CDR1 MNHEY, CDR2 SMNVEV (reference sequence). The CDR3 here is CASSLSSDNEQFF. In DNA form, the CDR3 reads TGTGCCAGCAGTTTATCTTCTGACAATGAGCAGTTCTTC.

J is TRBJ1-6 and V is TRBV27; 9 nucleotides align to TRBD1. V was pared by 2 bases and J by 9 bases, with 17 bases of the junction left unmatched. Germline V gene lookup returns CDR1 MNHEY and CDR2 SMNVEV (reference sequence). The CDR3 sequence is 19 residues long. The CDR3 reads CASSLTIPRGTGKGSPLHF. DNA of the CDR3: TGTGCCAGCAGTTTAACTATTCCCCGAGGGACAGGGAAGGGTTCACCCCTCCACTTT.

V and J are TRBV27 and TRBJ1-1; D ambiguous. There are 13 residues in the CDR3. Germline assignment: CDR1 MNHEY and CDR2 SMNVEV (reference sequence). Trimming left V 6 bases short and J 4 bases short, with 12 bases between. CDR3 amino acids: CASSERGGTEAFF. The CDR3 nucleotides read TGTGCCAGCAGCGAACGGGGAGGCACTGAAGCTTTCTTT.

DNA for the CDR3: TGTGCCAGTAGTATAGCCATGTCGGTCAATCAGCCCCAGCATTTT. This sequence encodes CASSIAMSVNQPQHF. The genes are TRBV19 and TRBJ1-5; D unclear. The V end was cut by 1 base, the J end by 3 bases, with 10 bases between. Germline V gives CDR1 LNHDA, CDR2 SQIVND (reference sequence). This CDR3 region has 15 residues.

This sequence joins TRBV7-2 and TRBJ1-1; D remains unclear. Trimming removed 5 bases at V and 1 base at J, with 11 bases between. Germline assignment: CDR1 SGHTA and CDR2 FQGNSA. This CDR3 spans 14 amino acids. Written as DNA, the CDR3 is TGTGCCAGCAGCCCCCCGAGGAGGAACACTGAAGCTTTCTTT. It is translated as CASSPPRRNTEAFF.

The chain couples TRBV3-1 (or the pseudogene TRBV3-2) to TRBJ2-7; maybe TRBD1 (6 bases). Trimming removed 3 bases at V and 3 bases at J, with 18 bases between. This CDR3 spans 16 amino acids. The germline gives CDR1 LGHDT, CDR2 YNNKEL (reference sequence). The CDR3 region is CASSQNPPGHYYEQYF. The CDR3 region has the DNA TGTGCCAGCAGCCAGAACCCGCCGGGACACTACTACGAGCAGTACTTC.

CDR3 sequence: CASSLQRQGLDNEQYF. In DNA, the CDR3 is TGTGCCAGCAGCCTTCAACGACAGGGTTTAGACAACGAGCAGTACTTC. V usage is TRBV11-1 and J usage is TRBJ2-7; 7 bases are shared with TRBD1. The V and J ends lost 5 bases and 5 bases, in that order; junction bases with no gene match: 15. This CDR3 contains 16 residues. Looked up from germline, CDR1 is SGHAT and CDR2 is FQDESV (reference sequence).

The CDR3 DNA is TGTGCCAGCAGTTACTCGAACACCAACACCGGGGAGCTGTTTTTT. Its translation: CASSYSNTNTGELFF. The rearrangement links TRBV6-5 to TRBJ2-2; D gene uncertain. The germline V and J ends were trimmed by 0 bases and 2 bases, with 7 bases remaining between them. Per germline, CDR1 MNHEY and CDR2 SVGAGI. The CDR3 covers 15 residues.

This chain joins TRBV9 and TRBJ1-4, with a tentative D call TRBD1 (5 bases). Germline CDR1 and CDR2: SGDLS and YYNGEE. Trimming left V 4 bases short and J 4 bases short, with 14 bases between. The CDR3 is 15 residues long. The DNA for the CDR3 is TGTGCCAGCAGCCCCCGTGGGGGGATTAATGAAAAACTGTTTTTT. Translation: CASSPRGGINEKLFF.

V is TRBV7-9 and J is TRBJ1-1, with TRBD1 as a possible D gene (5 bases). The CDR3 contains 12 residues. Germline V CDR1 and CDR2: SEHNR, FQNEAQ (reference sequence). Trimming shortened V by 5 bases and J by 10 bases, and 14 bases separated the two germline ends. The CDR3 region has the DNA TGTGCCAGCAGCCCGAGTCAGGGAAGAGCTTTCTTT. Translated: CASSPSQGRAFF.